These 5 T cell receptor beta chains were all obtained from the same sample, sequenced in a study of T cell responses to AZD1222 COVID-19 vaccine. Measured with immunoSEQ multiplex PCR; TCRdb has only the in-frame clones, and not every one. The profile covers some 180,000 clones, with roughly 94% appearing a single time and 1.6% taken by the ten largest. Source: peripheral blood, taken 28 days after the second AZD1222 dose. The receptors were sampled from an adult who received the AZD1222 COVID-19 vaccine.

CDR3 region: CASSRRQGGTEAFF. DNA for the CDR3: TGTGCCAGCAGCCGTCGACAGGGGGGAACTGAAGCTTTCTTT. V and J are TRBV11-3 and TRBJ1-1; TRBD1 matches at 9 bases. The V segment lost 5 bases and the J segment 5 bases; nucleotides outside the gene matches: 6. Germline CDR1 and CDR2: SGHNT and YENEEA. This CDR3 region has 14 residues.

The CDR3 coding sequence is TGTGCCAGCTCGCAACAGGGGGCAGGGAGGTCCTCTGGAGGAAACACCATATATTTT. Its translation is CASSQQGAGRSSGGNTIYF. The chain has TRBV18 and TRBJ1-3, with TRBD1 identical over 9 bases. With V trimmed by 6 bases and J by 4 bases, 19 bases remained unmatched. Per the germline V gene, CDR1 is KGHSH and CDR2 is LQKENI. The CDR3 is made up of 19 amino acids.

The DNA of the CDR3 is TGTGCCAGCAGGCCCTTAAAGGGGTCCACACCAACCAATGAGCAGTTCTTC. Its protein is CASRPLKGSTPTNEQFF. The V gene is TRBV2, the J gene TRBJ2-1, with D possibly TRBD1 on 5 matching bases. Germline V lookup: CDR1 SNHLY, CDR2 FYNNEI. The CDR3 consists of 17 residues. The germline V and J ends were trimmed by 6 bases and 6 bases, with 24 bases remaining between them.

The chain recombines TRBV6-2 or TRBV6-3 with TRBJ2-3; no clear D. Germline V CDR1 and CDR2: MNHEY, SVGEGT. The CDR3 consists of 14 residues. Trimming pared 6 bases from V and 5 bases from J, leaving 15 bases between. CDR3 bases: TGTGCCAGCAGCCCGCTGCAGAGGAGAGATACGCAGTATTTT. Encoded protein: CASSPLQRRDTQYF.

This clone was recorded only once. CDR3 loop: CASSPRTGPDTQYF. The CDR3 region has the DNA TGTGCCAGCAGTCCAAGGACAGGACCAGATACGCAGTATTTT. The chain joins TRBV6-2 or TRBV6-3 to TRBJ2-3; 7 bases align to TRBD1. Unmatched junction bases numbered 6, after V lost 5 bases and J lost 4 bases. This CDR3 has 14 residues. Looked up from germline, CDR1 is MNHEY and CDR2 is SVGEGT.